The clone carrying this TCR beta chain appeared a few times. Antigen: not known. These data are taken from a study of blood T cells in healthy people across ages. Using a J-beta primer mix together with a sample-barcoded 5' primer, a second PCR was run for 7 to 11 cycles. MiXCR was run by TCRdb on the 5' RACE reads, yielding one entry per CDR3 protein. The data hold 700,000 to 1,000,000 distinct CDR3 sequences, with 40% to 50% observed a single time. Study-wide results and caveats: When set beside aged donors, long-lived donors presented more naive CD4+ cells and higher diversity.

Germline values: CDR1 SGDLS, CDR2 YYNGEE. CDR3 length: 15 residues. V gave up 2 bases and J gave up 3 bases; unmatched junction bases: 7. Sequencing used blood. The TCR sequence derives from a man in his 60s in good health. The genes are TRBV9 and TRBJ2-7; 8 nucleotides align to TRBD2. CDR3 sequence: CASSVGTRLYYEQYF. The CDR3 DNA is TGTGCCAGCAGCGTCGGGACTAGACTATACTACGAGCAGTACTTC.